This T cell receptor (beta chain) was obtained from a study of T cell changes during pregnancy in multiple sclerosis. The junction had 16 bases not matched to a gene; V was cut back by 8 bases and J by 7 bases. There are 17 residues in the CDR3. Germline CDR1 is LNHNV and CDR2 is YYDKDF (reference sequence). Here immunoSEQ multiplex PCR was the method, and the copy in TCRdb shows in-frame clones only, minus some. The sample has approximately 40,000 clones; over 70% are singletons. The TCR was taken from a female donor in good health, enrolled as a control in a pregnancy study. J is TRBJ1-4 and V is TRBV15, with 10 bases aligning to TRBD1. Sequenced here: peripheral blood, sampled in the first trimester of pregnancy. This CDR3 reads CATGRDRGSPGGEKLFF. In DNA form, the CDR3 reads TGTGCCACCGGTCGGGACAGGGGTTCCCCCGGGGGTGAAAAACTGTTTTTT.